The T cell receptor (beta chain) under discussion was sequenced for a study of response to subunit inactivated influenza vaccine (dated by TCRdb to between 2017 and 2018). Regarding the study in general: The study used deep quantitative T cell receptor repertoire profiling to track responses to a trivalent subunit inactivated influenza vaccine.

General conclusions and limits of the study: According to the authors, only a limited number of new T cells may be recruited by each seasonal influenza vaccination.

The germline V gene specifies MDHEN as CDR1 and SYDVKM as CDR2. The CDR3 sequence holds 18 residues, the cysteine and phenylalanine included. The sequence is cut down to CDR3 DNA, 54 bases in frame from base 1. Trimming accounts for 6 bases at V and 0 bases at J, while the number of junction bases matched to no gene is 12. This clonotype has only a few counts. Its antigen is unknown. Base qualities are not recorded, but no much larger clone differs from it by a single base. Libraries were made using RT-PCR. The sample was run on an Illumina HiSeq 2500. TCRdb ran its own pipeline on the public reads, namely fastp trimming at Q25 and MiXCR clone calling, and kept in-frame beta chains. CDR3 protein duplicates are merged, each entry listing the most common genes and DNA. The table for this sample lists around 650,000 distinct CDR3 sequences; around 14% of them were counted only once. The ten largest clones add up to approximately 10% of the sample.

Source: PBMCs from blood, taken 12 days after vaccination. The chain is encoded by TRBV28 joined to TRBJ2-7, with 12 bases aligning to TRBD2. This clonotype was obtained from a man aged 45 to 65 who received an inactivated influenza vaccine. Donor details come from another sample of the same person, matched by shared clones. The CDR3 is CASSPGLAGPGSSYEQYF. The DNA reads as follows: TGTGCCAGCAGCCCTGGACTAGCGGGGCCCGGTAGCTCCTACGAGCAGTACTTC.